Following are 32 T cell receptor beta chains from one sample sequenced in a study of vaccination and CD4 T cells after COVID-19. An Oncomine TCR Beta short-read assay was used to sequence the DNA from cultured CD4+ T cells. A single record per CDR3 protein comes from TCRdb applying MiXCR to the PCR reads. The data contain some 15,000 distinct CDR3 sequences, about two fifths of them seen just once; the ten biggest clones take up roughly 5.3%. The sample's treatment: approximately 9-day PBMC culture with coronavirus spike peptide pools or control peptides (ViraFEST assay). These TCRs are of unknown antigen specificity. The sample consisted of CD4+ T cells from blood, cultured in vitro, taken before SARS-CoV-2 vaccination. These receptors all come from a human donor who had recovered from COVID-19.

This chain links TRBV6-5 with TRBJ1-5; tentatively, D is TRBD1 (5 bases). The CDR3 length is 15 residues. Per germline, CDR1 MNHEY and CDR2 SVGAGI. V was pared by 2 bases and J by 2 bases, with 10 bases between. The CDR3 DNA reads TGTGCCAGCAGTTACGACCGGGACGGCAATCAGCCCCAGCATTTT. Its protein is CASSYDRDGNQPQHF.

This chain uses TRBV6-5 with TRBJ1-1, with D unclear. Trimming pared 2 bases from V and 5 bases from J, leaving 9 bases between. This CDR3 spans 13 amino acids. CDR1 and CDR2 from the germline V gene are MNHEY and SVGAGI. The chain's CDR3 is CASSYRSGTEAFF. The CDR3 region has the DNA TGTGCCAGCAGTTACAGATCGGGGACTGAAGCTTTCTTT.

The gene calls are TRBV7-3 and TRBJ1-2, with D tentatively TRBD1 (6 bases). This CDR3 is built from 13 residues. Germline assignment: CDR1 SGHTA and CDR2 FQGTGA. V shed 3 bases and J shed 6 bases, with 11 bases lying between them. For the CDR3, the DNA is TGTGCCAGCAGCTTCAGGGGAAATGATGGCTACACCTTC. This sequence encodes CASSFRGNDGYTF. The full variable domain, its missing parts supplied by reference TRBV7-3 and TRBJ1-2, is GAGVSQTPSNKVTEKGKYVELRCDPISGHTALYWYRQSLGQGPEFLIYFQGTGAADDSGLPNDRFFAVRPEGSVSTLKIQRTERGDSAVYLCASSFRGNDGYTFGSGTRLTVV.

This clonotype was seen a few times. This CDR3 is CASKDSGNYGYTF. CDR3 sequence (DNA): TGTGCCAGCAAGGATTCCGGGAACTATGGCTACACCTTC. V usage is TRBV6-1 and J usage is TRBJ1-2, with unresolved D. The CDR3 has 13 residues. V was trimmed by 7 bases and J by 2 bases, leaving 11 bases between them. CDR1 is MNHNS and CDR2 is SASEGT in the germline V gene.

This clonotype was counted between two and nine times. The rearrangement links TRBV7-9 to TRBJ1-4; D unresolved. Germline V lookup: CDR1 SEHNR, CDR2 FQNEAQ (reference sequence). V dropped 6 bases and J dropped 5 bases, with 10 bases sitting between them. This CDR3 is 13 amino acids long. The CDR3 sequence is CASSGVQNEKLFF. CDR3 DNA: TGTGCCAGCAGTGGGGTCCAAAATGAAAAACTGTTTTTT.

Only a few counts were recorded for this clonotype. V is TRBV20-1 and J is TRBJ1-2; D is unclear. V was clipped by 3 bases and J by 1 base, with 6 bases between them. Germline CDR1 and CDR2: DFQATT and SNEGSKA (reference sequence). This CDR3 has 12 amino acids. The CDR3 DNA follows: TGCAGTGCTAGTGGGAATAACTATGGCTACACCTTC. Protein: CSASGNNYGYTF.

V and J are TRBV10-1 and TRBJ2-5, with D perhaps TRBD2 (6 bases). The CDR3 consists of 14 residues. Trimming stripped 0 bases from V and 1 base from J, with 6 bases between. Germline CDR1 is WNHNN and CDR2 is SYGVQD (reference sequence). The CDR3 DNA reads as TGCGCCAGCAGTGAGTCCGGGGGCCAAGAGACCCAGTACTTC. Translating it yields CASSESGGQETQYF.

This clonotype was observed a few times. One end of the junction is discordant with germline, which a read error may explain. V gene TRBV28 combines with J gene TRBJ2-7, with 8 bases fitting TRBD2. Germline V gives CDR1 MDHEN, CDR2 SYDVKM. This CDR3 has 14 amino acids. The CDR3 bases are TGTGCAAGCACGGGGAATAGCGGGACCTACGAGCAGTACTTC. It yields the protein CASTGNSGTYEQYF.

This clonotype showed up just a few times. The gene calls are TRBV11-3 and TRBJ1-1; 12 bases line up with TRBD1. Germline V gene lookup returns CDR1 SGHNT and CDR2 YENEEA. The J segment lost 8 bases and the V segment lost 8 bases, leaving 12 bases of the junction unmatched. CDR3 size: 15 residues. Here the CDR3 DNA reads TGTGCCAGCGGTCTACCGGGACAGGGGGCGTGGGAAGCTTTCTTT. Its translation: CASGLPGQGAWEAFF. The entire variable domain, with the rest obtained from reference TRBV11-3 and TRBJ1-1, is as follows: EAGVVQSPRYKIIEKKQPVAFWCNPISGHNTLYWYLQNLGQGPELLIRYENEEAVDDSQLPKDRFSAERLKGVDSTLKIQPAELGDSAVYLCASGLPGQGAWEAFFGQGTRLTVV.

The chain is built from TRBV27 and TRBJ2-5, with 8 positions matching TRBD1. The V and J ends lost 5 bases and 5 bases, in that order; junction bases with no gene match: 4. Germline CDR1 reads MNHEY; CDR2 reads SMNVEV (reference sequence). CDR3 size: 13 residues. CDR3 sequence (DNA): TGTGCCAGCAGTCACAGGGGGTTGGAGACCCAGTACTTC. It specifies CASSHRGLETQYF.

Concerning this clonotype: An end of the junction differs from the germline gene, which may be a read error. This sequence joins TRBV7-6 and TRBJ2-7; the match to TRBD1 covers 8 bases. The CDR3 covers 15 residues. CDR1 and CDR2 (germline): SGHVS, FNYEAQ. CDR3 nucleotides: TGTGCCGGCAGCCGAGGAGGACAGGGATACTACGAGCAGTACTTC. Protein: CAGSRGGQGYYEQYF. The full variable domain, rest sourced from reference TRBV7-6 and TRBJ2-7, is GAGVSQSPRYKVTKRGQDVALRCDPISGHVSLYWYRQALGQGPEFLTYFNYEAQQDKSGLPNDRFSAERPEGSISTLTIQRTEQRDSAMYRCAGSRGGQGYYEQYFGPGTRLTVT.

This chain uses TRBV15 with TRBJ2-1, with D possibly being TRBD2 (6 bases). The CDR3 covers 16 residues. Trimming pared 5 bases from V and 2 bases from J, leaving 16 bases between. CDR1 is LNHNV and CDR2 is YYDKDF in the germline V gene (reference sequence). CDR3 nucleotides: TGTGCCACCAGCCTCAGGAGGAGGGTTCCCTACAATGAGCAGTTCTTC. Its translation: CATSLRRRVPYNEQFF.

The V and J genes are TRBV24-1 and TRBJ2-3; TRBD1 is a possible D gene (6 bases). The V end was cut by 3 bases, the J end by 3 bases, with 9 bases between. The CDR3 totals 14 residues. Germline loops: CDR1 KGHDR, CDR2 SFDVKD. Here the CDR3 reads CATSDRTETDTQYF. The CDR3 region has the DNA TGTGCCACCAGTGATAGGACAGAGACAGATACGCAGTATTTT.

This clonotype showed up just once. For the CDR3, the DNA is TGTGCCAGCAGCTTGGTAGGAAGGAATCAGCCCCAGCATTTT. Protein product: CASSLVGRNQPQHF. The chain has TRBV7-9 and TRBJ1-5; D uncertain. Trimming took off 3 bases at V and 4 bases at J, with 10 bases between the two ends. This CDR3 has 14 amino acids. CDR1 and CDR2 from the germline V gene are SEHNR and FQNEAQ (reference sequence). Looking up the rest from reference TRBV7-9 and TRBJ1-5 gives the full variable domain: DTGVSQNPRHKITKRGQNVTFRCDPISEHNRLYWYRQTLGQGPEFLTYFQNEAQLEKSRLLSDRFSAERPKGSFSTLEIQRTEQGDSAMYLCASSLVGRNQPQHFGDGTRLSIL.

This clonotype was observed a handful of times. The chain links TRBV7-9 to TRBJ2-5; 9 nucleotides line up with TRBD2. Germline V lookup: CDR1 SEHNR, CDR2 FQNEAQ (reference sequence). V gave up 2 bases and J gave up 5 bases; unmatched junction bases: 12. This CDR3 comprises 17 residues. CDR3 region: CASSLTAGGLAWETQYF. The CDR3 DNA follows: TGTGCCAGCAGCTTAACGGCGGGGGGGCTGGCGTGGGAGACCCAGTACTTC.

J is TRBJ2-5 and V is TRBV29-1; no clear D. The germline CDR1 and CDR2 sequences are SQVTM and ANQGSEA. V lost 4 bases, J lost 5 bases, and 11 bases lay in between. The CDR3 runs 12 residues. The CDR3 bases are TGCAGCGTTGGACTTGACTGGGAGACCCAGTACTTC. As protein: CSVGLDWETQYF.

The sample holds a few counts of this clonotype. The genes are TRBV28 and TRBJ1-6, with unresolved D. Deletions cut 1 base from V and 3 bases from J, with 10 bases between. The CDR3 runs 16 residues. From germline, CDR1 is MDHEN and CDR2 SYDVKM. CDR3 bases: TGTGCCAGCAGTTTATCGCCGGACGGCTATAATTCACCCCTCCACTTT. Its translation: CASSLSPDGYNSPLHF.

This chain uses TRBV6-5 with TRBJ1-1; D is possibly TRBD1 (5 bases). The CDR3 sequence is 13 residues long. The germline V gene encodes CDR1 MNHEY and CDR2 SVGAGI. The V and J ends lost 4 bases and 2 bases respectively, with 8 bases between them. CDR3 loop: CASSLGQNTEAFF. CDR3 nucleotides: TGTGCCAGCAGTTTAGGACAAAACACTGAAGCTTTCTTT.

In its sample, this clonotype was seen once. V gene TRBV12-5 combines with J gene TRBJ2-7; weak D call: TRBD2 (5 bases). The CDR3 extends over 17 amino acids. With 1 base removed from V and 6 bases from J, the gap between germline ends came to 22 bases. Germline V gene sequence: CDR1 LGHNT, CDR2 FRNRAP. The CDR3 DNA sequence: TGTGCTAGTGGTTTGGAACCCTCCTTCGGCGCCGCGGGCGAGCAGTACTTC. Residues: CASGLEPSFGAAGEQYF.

V is TRBV7-6 and J is TRBJ2-2; unclear D gene. The V end was cut by 2 bases, the J end by 5 bases, with 15 bases between. The CDR3 runs 16 residues. CDR1 and CDR2 from the germline V gene are SGHVS and FNYEAQ. The CDR3 reads CASSLKTWSQTGELFF. The CDR3 DNA sequence: TGTGCCAGCAGCTTAAAAACGTGGAGCCAGACCGGGGAGCTGTTTTTT. Combining the CDR3 with reference TRBV7-6 and TRBJ2-2 gives the whole variable domain GAGVSQSPRYKVTKRGQDVALRCDPISGHVSLYWYRQALGQGPEFLTYFNYEAQQDKSGLPNDRFSAERPEGSISTLTIQRTEQRDSAMYRCASSLKTWSQTGELFFGEGSRLTVL.

Only one count was recorded for this clonotype. The chain recombines TRBV2 with TRBJ2-7; maybe TRBD1 (5 bases). This CDR3 region has 13 residues. The V and J ends lost 7 bases and 3 bases respectively, with 13 bases between them. In germline, CDR1 is SNHLY, CDR2 FYNNEI. CDR3 protein: CASNGYRFYEQYF. Here the CDR3 DNA reads TGTGCCAGCAATGGCTACAGGTTCTACGAGCAGTACTTC.

This clonotype turned up a few times. V gene TRBV7-2 combines with J gene TRBJ2-7; D perhaps matches TRBD2 (5 bases). CDR1 SGHTA and CDR2 FQGNSA come from the germline V gene. The V end was cut by 4 bases, the J end by 4 bases, with 17 bases between. This CDR3 has 15 amino acids. For the CDR3, the DNA is TGTGCCAGCAGCTGGAACCCCACACCGGGATACGAGCAGTACTTC. It specifies CASSWNPTPGYEQYF.

This clonotype occurred a few times. This chain connects TRBV2 to TRBJ1-5; D not certain. Trimming took 7 bases from V and 4 from J, leaving 8 bases between them. The germline V gene has CDR1 SNHLY and CDR2 FYNNEI. The CDR3 spans 12 residues. This chain's CDR3 is CASNPANQPQHF. The CDR3 DNA sequence: TGTGCCAGCAACCCGGCAAATCAGCCCCAGCATTTT.

This clonotype has more than one count but fewer than ten. V usage is TRBV20-1 and J usage is TRBJ1-1, with unresolved D. The CDR3 covers 13 residues. V was pared by 0 bases and J by 0 bases, with 5 bases between. Germline V gene data show CDR1 as DFQATT and CDR2 as SNEGSKA (reference sequence). The CDR3 coding sequence is TGCAGTGCTAGAGACAGCCTGAACACTGAAGCTTTCTTT. This translates into CSARDSLNTEAFF.

This rearrangement joins TRBV6-2 or TRBV6-3 to TRBJ2-7; D gene unclear. Germline V gene data show CDR1 as MNHEY and CDR2 as SVGEGT. The CDR3 totals 12 residues. V lost 6 bases, J lost 5 bases, and 11 bases lay in between. CDR3 protein: CASRESTHEQYF. The CDR3 nucleotides read TGTGCCAGCAGGGAGTCAACCCACGAGCAGTACTTC.

The chain couples TRBV30 to TRBJ2-5; 8 bases agree with TRBD1. This CDR3 is 14 amino acids long. The trim removed 2 bases at V and 7 bases at J, leaving 9 bases unmatched. CDR1 is GTSNPN and CDR2 is SVGIG in the germline V gene (reference sequence). The CDR3 reads CAWSMAGGQGTQYF. CDR3 bases: TGTGCCTGGAGTATGGCAGGGGGCCAGGGGACCCAGTACTTC.

The genes are TRBV15 and TRBJ1-2; TRBD1 matches at 7 bases. The CDR3 consists of 15 residues. J lost 8 bases, V lost 4 bases, and 13 bases had no gene match. CDR1 and CDR2 from the germline V gene are LNHNV and YYDKDF (reference sequence). CDR3 protein: CATSTDRQGFEGYTF. The CDR3 DNA follows: TGTGCCACCAGCACGGATAGACAGGGCTTCGAGGGCTACACCTTC.

This clonotype was observed a few times. The chain couples TRBV6-2 or TRBV6-3 to TRBJ2-7, with D maybe TRBD2 (6 bases). The CDR3 extends over 16 amino acids. Germline CDR1 is MNHEY and CDR2 is SVGEGT. The V end lost 2 bases, the J end lost 2 bases, and 16 bases lay between the germline ends. The CDR3 sequence is CASSYGDRGFTYEQYF. CDR3 nucleotide sequence: TGTGCCAGCAGTTACGGGGATCGGGGGTTCACCTACGAGCAGTACTTC.

J is TRBJ1-3 and V is TRBV7-2; D is uncertain. This CDR3 comprises 16 residues. In germline, CDR1 is SGHTA, CDR2 FQGNSA. Between the trimmed V and J ends, which lost 0 bases and 2 bases, there was a span of 11 bases. The CDR3 loop is CASSLAAARAGNTIYF. The CDR3 nucleotides read TGTGCCAGCAGCTTAGCCGCGGCCCGGGCTGGAAACACCATATATTTT.

This clonotype has only a few counts. V usage is TRBV11-2 and J usage is TRBJ1-5, with unresolved D. V was clipped by 4 bases and J by 5 bases, with 15 bases between them. The CDR3 runs 15 residues. The germline CDR1 and CDR2 sequences are SGHAT and FQNNGV. This CDR3 is CASSSHSGQDQPQHF. The CDR3, as DNA: TGTGCCAGCAGCTCCCACTCCGGGCAGGATCAGCCCCAGCATTTT.

The chain links TRBV19 to TRBJ1-1, with D unresolved. Germline lookup yields CDR1 LNHDA and CDR2 SQIVND (reference sequence). This CDR3 contains 14 residues. Trimming shortened V by 9 bases and J by 0 bases, and 14 bases separated the two germline ends. CDR3 DNA: TGTGCCAGCCAGTCGCCGGGTATGAACACTGAAGCTTTCTTT. It translates to CASQSPGMNTEAFF.

This clonotype was picked up one time. The V and J genes are TRBV27 and TRBJ1-5, with D unresolved. CDR1 and CDR2 from the germline V gene are MNHEY and SMNVEV (reference sequence). The CDR3 is 15 residues long. Deletions cut 8 bases from V and 0 bases from J, with 14 bases between. CDR3 in DNA: TGTGCCAGCCGGAACTGGGCAGGTAGCAATCAGCCCCAGCATTTT. The encoded protein is CASRNWAGSNQPQHF.